This T cell receptor (beta chain) was found in a study of blood T cell repertoires in COVID-19. Study at large: COVID-19 samples collected from the United States, Italy and Spain covered acute and convalescent phases.

This clone occurred a few times. Authors' analysis steps: Using reference gene primer amplification, nucleated cell counts were estimated. Method: immunoSEQ multiplex PCR; TCRdb's copy keeps in-frame clones and lacks some. Clonal size and the V and J genes are those of that table, whereas D and trimming came from the DNA. The sample comprises around 150,000 clones, 75% to 80% of which are singletons, and approximately 15% rests with the top ten. This CDR3 comprises 15 residues. J lost 3 bases, V lost 3 bases, and 5 bases had no gene match. CDR1 SGHRS and CDR2 YFSETQ come from the germline V gene. The V gene is TRBV5-1, the J gene TRBJ2-2; 7 bases fit TRBD1. Sequenced input: peripheral blood. The receptor comes from a woman of 80 years or more with acute or convalescent COVID-19. In DNA, the CDR3 is TGCGCCAGCAGCTCGACAGGGCCGGACACCGGGGAGCTGTTTTTT. Translation gives CASSSTGPDTGELFF.